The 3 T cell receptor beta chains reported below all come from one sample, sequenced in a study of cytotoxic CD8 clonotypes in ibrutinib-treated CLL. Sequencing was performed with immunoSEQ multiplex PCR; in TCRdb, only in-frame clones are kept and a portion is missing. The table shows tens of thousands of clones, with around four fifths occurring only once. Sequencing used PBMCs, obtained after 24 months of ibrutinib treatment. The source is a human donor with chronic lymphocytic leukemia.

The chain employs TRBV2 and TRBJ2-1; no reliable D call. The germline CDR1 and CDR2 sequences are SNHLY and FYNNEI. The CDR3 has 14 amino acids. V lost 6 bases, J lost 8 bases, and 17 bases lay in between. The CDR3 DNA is TGTGCCAGCAGAGTCTTAGAAGGGTCCGATGAGCAGTTCTTC. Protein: CASRVLEGSDEQFF.

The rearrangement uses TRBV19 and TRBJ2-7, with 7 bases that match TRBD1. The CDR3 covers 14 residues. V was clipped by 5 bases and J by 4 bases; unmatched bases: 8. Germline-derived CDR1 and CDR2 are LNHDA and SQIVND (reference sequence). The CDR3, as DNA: TGTGCCAGTAGTCGTAGGACAGGAGAGTACGAGCAGTACTTC. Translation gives CASSRRTGEYEQYF.

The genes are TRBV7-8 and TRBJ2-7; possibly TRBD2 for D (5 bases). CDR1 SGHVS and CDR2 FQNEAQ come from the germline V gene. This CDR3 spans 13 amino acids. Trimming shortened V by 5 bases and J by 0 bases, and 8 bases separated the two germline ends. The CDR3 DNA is TGTGCCAGCAGCCGAAGCGGCTCCTACGAGCAGTACTTC. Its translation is CASSRSGSYEQYF. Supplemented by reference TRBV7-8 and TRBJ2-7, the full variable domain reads GAGVSQSPRYKVAKRGQDVALRCDPISGHVSLFWYQQALGQGPEFLTYFQNEAQLDKSGLPSDRFFAERPEGSVSTLKIQRTQQEDSAVYLCASSRSGSYEQYFGPGTRLTVT.